The 9 T cell receptor beta chains below were found in one sample sequenced in a study of shared clonotypes between healthy human individuals. Generated by immunoSEQ multiplex PCR, the TCRdb table keeps only in-frame clones and is missing some. The data hold almost 750,000 clones, with about two thirds observed a single time. The sample consisted of memory CD4+ T cells sorted from blood. The sample's subset: CD45RA-negative fraction. Every receptor here comes from a woman aged 25 to 39 in good health.

This chain links TRBV7-2 with TRBJ2-1; D is ambiguous. Trimming shortened V by 5 bases and J by 2 bases, and 10 bases separated the two germline ends. Germline V gene lookup returns CDR1 SGHTA and CDR2 FQGNSA. This CDR3 spans 14 amino acids. The CDR3 DNA sequence: TGTGCCAGCAGCCCTTCAGATACCTACAATGAGCAGTTCTTC. It codes for CASSPSDTYNEQFF. The variable domain in full, completed from reference TRBV7-2 and TRBJ2-1, reads GAGVSQSPSNKVTEKGKDVELRCDPISGHTALYWYRQSLGQGLEFLIYFQGNSAPDKSGLPSDRFSAERTGGSVSTLTIQRTQQEDSAVYLCASSPSDTYNEQFFGPGTRLTVL.

V and J are TRBV28 and TRBJ1-2, with 7 bases that match TRBD1. This CDR3 spans 17 amino acids. The germline CDR1 and CDR2 sequences are MDHEN and SYDVKM. The J segment lost 6 bases and the V segment lost 5 bases, leaving 18 bases of the junction unmatched. This chain's CDR3 is CASSPLPAGGESNGYTF. Here the CDR3 DNA reads TGTGCCAGCAGTCCCCTCCCGGCAGGGGGAGAGTCGAATGGCTACACCTTC.

The J gene is TRBJ2-1, the V gene TRBV19, with a tentative D call TRBD2 (5 bases). Per the germline V gene, CDR1 is LNHDA and CDR2 is SQIVND (reference sequence). The CDR3 spans 17 residues. V lost 0 bases to trimming and J lost 3 bases, with 15 bases between them. The CDR3 DNA reads as TGTGCCAGTAGTATAGATCTAGGAGGCTCCCTCTACAATGAGCAGTTCTTC. Translated: CASSIDLGGSLYNEQFF.

The rearrangement links TRBV7-9 to TRBJ2-7; D is possibly TRBD1 (6 bases). Germline V gene data show CDR1 as SEHNR and CDR2 as FQNEAQ (reference sequence). The CDR3 length is 14 residues. Trimming removed 5 bases from V and 1 base from J, with 12 bases in between. Here the CDR3 reads CASSPQGESYEQYF. For the CDR3, the DNA is TGTGCCAGCAGCCCACAGGGTGAGTCCTACGAGCAGTACTTC.

The chain carries TRBV7-2 and TRBJ2-3; 8 bases agree with TRBD2. V lost 3 bases and J lost 3; bases outside the gene matches: 8. This CDR3 is 16 amino acids long. Germline V lookup: CDR1 SGHTA, CDR2 FQGNSA. CDR3 DNA sequence: TGTGCCAGCAGCTTGGTTGGGCGGGAGGTGACAGATACGCAGTATTTT. This codes for CASSLVGREVTDTQYF.

J is TRBJ2-7 and V is TRBV7-9; 9 bases fit TRBD2. Germline loops: CDR1 SEHNR, CDR2 FQNEAQ (reference sequence). Trimming took 5 bases from V and 5 from J; bases not matched to a gene: 10. The CDR3 sequence is 15 residues long. The CDR3 loop is CASSPGVAGVHEQYF. CDR3 nucleotide sequence: TGTGCCAGCAGCCCCGGGGTAGCGGGAGTCCACGAGCAGTACTTC. Looking up the rest from reference TRBV7-9 and TRBJ2-7 gives the full variable domain: DTGVSQNPRHKITKRGQNVTFRCDPISEHNRLYWYRQTLGQGPEFLTYFQNEAQLEKSRLLSDRFSAERPKGSFSTLEIQRTEQGDSAMYLCASSPGVAGVHEQYFGPGTRLTVT.

This clone was recorded many times. This CDR3 reads CASSRADLDRVGYGYTF. CDR3 in DNA: TGTGCCAGCAGCCGCGCAGACCTGGACAGGGTTGGCTATGGCTACACCTTC. The chain is built from TRBV5-5 and TRBJ1-2; 8 bases match TRBD1. The ends lost 4 bases at V and 4 bases at J; junction bases unmatched: 15. The CDR3 length is 17 residues. Germline loops: CDR1 SGHKS, CDR2 YYEKEE (reference sequence).

This clone was observed a few times. The chain couples TRBV10-2 to TRBJ2-2, with no clear D. CDR3 length: 14 residues. Trimming removed 6 bases from V and 2 bases from J, with 10 bases in between. CDR1 is WSHSY and CDR2 is SAAADI in the germline V gene. The CDR3 is CASSVSRNTGELFF. CDR3 bases: TGCGCCAGCAGCGTCTCGCGTAACACCGGGGAGCTGTTTTTT.

This chain uses TRBV28 with TRBJ2-7; D remains unclear. The germline V and J ends were trimmed by 7 bases and 2 bases, with 15 bases remaining between them. From germline, CDR1 is MDHEN and CDR2 SYDVKM. The CDR3 totals 14 residues. CDR3: CASMPETIAYEQYF. Here the CDR3 DNA reads TGTGCCAGCATGCCGGAGACGATCGCCTACGAGCAGTACTTC.